These 10 T cell receptor beta chains came from one sample sequenced in a study of cytomegalovirus exposure and HLA in healthy donors. Primers for the PCR totalled 60 Vbeta and 13 Jbeta. Profiling relied on immunoSEQ multiplex PCR, and the TCRdb table lists in-frame clones only, not all of them. The sample shows about 150,000 clones, 60% to 80% of them seen only once. Sequenced input: PBMCs. Receptor source: a man aged 25 to 45 in good health and CMV-seropositive.

The chain uses TRBV5-5 and TRBJ2-1; 7 positions agree with TRBD2. With 4 bases clipped from V and 0 bases from J, the junction kept 4 bases outside the gene matches. The germline V gene has CDR1 SGHKS and CDR2 YYEKEE (reference sequence). The CDR3 has 15 residues. The CDR3 DNA reads as TGTGCCAGCAGCCAAAGCGGGGACTCCTACAATGAGCAGTTCTTC. Translated, it gives CASSQSGDSYNEQFF.

In DNA, the CDR3 is TGTGCCAGCAGCCCAGGGGGGCGCATCTACGAGCAGTACTTC. Translation gives CASSPGGRIYEQYF. The gene calls are TRBV28 and TRBJ2-7, with D possibly TRBD1 on 7 matching bases. The CDR3 runs 14 residues. CDR1 is MDHEN, CDR2 SYDVKM, per germline. V gave up 6 bases and J gave up 3 bases, with 15 bases separating them.

The chain couples TRBV25-1 to TRBJ1-1; possible D gene TRBD1, 6 bases. This CDR3 has 13 amino acids. Trimming took 5 bases from V and 2 from J, leaving 9 bases between them. In germline, CDR1 is MGHDK, CDR2 SYGVNS. The CDR3 here is CASSQGLNTEAFF. In DNA form, the CDR3 reads TGTGCCAGCAGTCAGGGGCTTAACACTGAAGCTTTCTTT.

The chain carries TRBV7-3 and TRBJ2-5, with 13 nucleotides matching TRBD2. The V and J ends lost 5 bases and 3 bases, in that order; junction bases with no gene match: 6. There are 16 residues in the CDR3. CDR1 and CDR2 (germline): SGHTA, FQGTGA. In DNA form, the CDR3 reads TGTGCCAGCAGCAAAGACGGGACTAGCGGGAAAGAGACCCAGTACTTC. This encodes CASSKDGTSGKETQYF.

The chain couples TRBV27 to TRBJ2-3, with D tentatively TRBD2 (5 bases). CDR1 is MNHEY and CDR2 is SMNVEV in the germline V gene (reference sequence). The V end lost 4 bases, the J end lost 1 base, and 9 bases lay between the germline ends. The CDR3 is 14 amino acids. The CDR3 protein is CASSWSAGTDTQYF. The CDR3 DNA reads TGTGCCAGCAGTTGGTCAGCGGGCACAGATACGCAGTATTTT.

This chain links TRBV7-3 with TRBJ2-1; 9 bases are a match to TRBD2. V lost 5 bases and J lost 9; bases outside the gene matches: 11. This CDR3 region has 15 residues. CDR1 SGHTA and CDR2 FQGTGA come from the germline V gene. The CDR3 spells CASSLIAGVASEQFF. CDR3 nucleotides: TGTGCCAGCAGCCTGATAGCGGGAGTGGCAAGTGAGCAGTTCTTC.

The chain combines TRBV10-3 with TRBJ2-2; 7 bases fit TRBD1. This CDR3 spans 17 amino acids. Germline V lookup: CDR1 ENHRY, CDR2 SYGVKD. V was pared by 5 bases and J by 0 bases, with 9 bases of the junction left unmatched. Here the CDR3 reads CAISRTGDTSNTGELFF. CDR3 bases: TGTGCCATCAGTAGAACAGGGGACACCTCGAACACCGGGGAGCTGTTTTTT.

The chain carries TRBV5-5 and TRBJ2-5; TRBD1 matches 7 bases. The V and J ends lost 1 base and 0 bases, in that order; junction bases with no gene match: 15. The germline V gene encodes CDR1 SGHKS and CDR2 YYEKEE (reference sequence). The CDR3 runs to 19 residues. The CDR3 reads CASSLRDSPSRWYQETQYF. The DNA for the CDR3 is TGTGCCAGCAGCTTGCGGGACAGTCCCAGTCGGTGGTACCAAGAGACCCAGTACTTC.

The chain carries TRBV27 and TRBJ2-5; D might be TRBD1 (6 bases). CDR3 length equals 17 residues. Germline V gene sequence: CDR1 MNHEY, CDR2 SMNVEV (reference sequence). V lost 9 bases and J lost 5, with 28 bases in between. In DNA, the CDR3 is TGTGCCAGTGCGGCGATCATGGGACACAACCTTGGGGAGACCCAGTACTTC. Encoded protein: CASAAIMGHNLGETQYF.

This clone was observed a single time. This chain joins TRBV19 and TRBJ1-1; D is perhaps TRBD1 (5 bases). Trimming removed 4 bases from V and 4 bases from J, with 13 bases in between. The V gene's germline CDR1 is LNHDA and CDR2 SQIVND (reference sequence). This CDR3 contains 14 residues. CDR3 residues: CASSKQGSRTEAFF. The CDR3 DNA is TGTGCCAGTAGTAAGCAGGGCTCTCGCACTGAAGCTTTCTTT.